This T cell receptor (beta chain) stems from a study of spatial heterogeneity in lung cancer. This clonotype has at least ten counts. Its specificity is unknown. Study findings and constraints: Counts of expanded alpha and beta TCRs within tumors tracked the tumor nonsynonymous mutation count.

TCRdb fed the 5' RACE reads into MiXCR, producing one record per CDR3 protein. The sample includes around 8,100 distinct CDR3 sequences, approximately 12% of them seen just once. Described time point: sample taken at primary tumor resection. The approximately 69 donors had untreated early-stage non-small cell lung cancer. The TCR was taken from a male donor with early-stage non-small cell lung cancer. Material: lung tumor tissue, obtained at surgery.

The CDR3 loop reads CASAALFGTQYF. As DNA, the CDR3 is TGTGCCAGCGCGGCTCTCTTTGGGACCCAGTACTTC. The rearrangement links TRBV7-2 to TRBJ2-5, with D unresolved. The CDR3 sequence is 12 residues long. Trimming cost V 8 bases and J 7 bases, with 14 bases left between them. Per the germline V gene, CDR1 is SGHTA and CDR2 is FQGNSA. The full variable domain, completed using reference TRBV7-2 and TRBJ2-5, is GAGVSQSPSNKVTEKGKDVELRCDPISGHTALYWYRQSLGQGLEFLIYFQGNSAPDKSGLPSDRFSAERTGGSVSTLTIQRTQQEDSAVYLCASAALFGTQYFGPGTRLLVL.